A selection of T cell receptor beta chains follows, all from one sample in a study of blood T cell repertoires in COVID-19. Only in-frame clones appear in the TCRdb table, and some are missing; sequencing was by immunoSEQ multiplex PCR. Here the sample spans under 250,000 clones, 90% to 95% being singletons. Material for sequencing was peripheral blood. These receptor sequences come from a man aged 60 to 75 with COVID-19, enrolled during active disease. The CDR3 runs from the conserved cysteine through the conserved F or W. Each record gives: J gene, V gene, clone size, CDR3 protein. Size tells how often a clone was seen (once, few, many) or the class of an expanded clone, and some rows leave it out.

j_call: TRBJ2-7
v_call: TRBV2
clone_size: -
cdr3_aa: CASSVDRGYSYEQYF

j_call: TRBJ2-7
v_call: TRBV19
clone_size: -
cdr3_aa: CASSKSKGQGSEQYF

j_call: TRBJ1-3
v_call: TRBV4-1
clone_size: -
cdr3_aa: CASSQAGAGNTIYF

j_call: TRBJ2-3
v_call: TRBV11-2
clone_size: -
cdr3_aa: CASRAIGRRGTDTQYF

j_call: TRBJ2-1
v_call: TRBV21-1
clone_size: -
cdr3_aa: CASSRDSHSYNEQFF

j_call: TRBJ1-2
v_call: TRBV2
clone_size: -
cdr3_aa: CASSEGDFSYGYTF

j_call: TRBJ2-1
v_call: TRBV7-2
clone_size: -
cdr3_aa: CASSPSGSSYNEQFF

j_call: TRBJ2-1
v_call: TRBV18
clone_size: -
cdr3_aa: CASRRESGGYNEQFF

j_call: TRBJ2-7
v_call: TRBV28
clone_size: -
cdr3_aa: CASSFPLKSVYEQYF

j_call: TRBJ2-2
v_call: TRBV6-6
clone_size: once
cdr3_aa: CASSLTDTGELFF

j_call: TRBJ2-7
v_call: TRBV10-1
clone_size: -
cdr3_aa: CASRTSGTYEQYF

j_call: TRBJ2-1
v_call: TRBV27
clone_size: -
cdr3_aa: CASADPGGEVYNEQFF

j_call: TRBJ1-2
v_call: TRBV21-1
clone_size: -
cdr3_aa: CASSIYSIRDRGHDYGYTF

j_call: TRBJ2-2
v_call: TRBV5-1
clone_size: -
cdr3_aa: CASSPRTGTNTGELFF

j_call: TRBJ2-7
v_call: TRBV19
clone_size: -
cdr3_aa: CASSIAQTGSYEQYF

j_call: TRBJ1-2
v_call: TRBV19
clone_size: -
cdr3_aa: CASSRGEPYYGYTF

j_call: TRBJ2-2
v_call: TRBV7-3
clone_size: -
cdr3_aa: CASSLTLRGSGGLNTGELFF

j_call: TRBJ2-1
v_call: TRBV12-5
clone_size: -
cdr3_aa: CASGLVQGLYNEQFF

j_call: TRBJ2-5
v_call: TRBV5-4
clone_size: -
cdr3_aa: CASSPGQAGEGEETQYF

j_call: TRBJ1-2
v_call: TRBV15
clone_size: -
cdr3_aa: CATSRKMQSLGQSGGYTF

j_call: TRBJ2-7
v_call: TRBV30
clone_size: -
cdr3_aa: CAWSAYRQGAYEQYF

j_call: TRBJ1-5
v_call: TRBV12-3/TRBV12-4
clone_size: -
cdr3_aa: CASTRANQPQHF

j_call: TRBJ1-1
v_call: TRBV4-1
clone_size: -
cdr3_aa: CASREKDGTENTEAFF

j_call: TRBJ1-1
v_call: TRBV3-1/TRBV3-2
clone_size: -
cdr3_aa: CASSQPQDRVMGAEAFF

j_call: TRBJ2-7
v_call: TRBV27
clone_size: -
cdr3_aa: CASSPTSPSYEQYF

j_call: TRBJ2-3
v_call: TRBV7-3
clone_size: -
cdr3_aa: CASSLRGRLAGGSPDTQYF

j_call: TRBJ1-2
v_call: TRBV2
clone_size: -
cdr3_aa: CASMGQVGVDGYTF

j_call: TRBJ2-5
v_call: TRBV18
clone_size: -
cdr3_aa: CASSPTGVQETQYF

j_call: TRBJ1-5
v_call: TRBV2
clone_size: -
cdr3_aa: CASTREPGQPQHF

j_call: TRBJ1-4
v_call: TRBV3-1/TRBV3-2
clone_size: -
cdr3_aa: CASSQVSSGLNEKLFF

j_call: TRBJ1-1
v_call: TRBV5-1
clone_size: -
cdr3_aa: CASSLGTGRPNTEAFF

j_call: TRBJ2-1
v_call: TRBV19
clone_size: once
cdr3_aa: CASRALLSSYNEQFF

j_call: TRBJ2-1
v_call: TRBV15
clone_size: -
cdr3_aa: CATRQGLAAYNEQFF

j_call: TRBJ1-2
v_call: TRBV7-8
clone_size: -
cdr3_aa: CASTSGRGLSGDGYTF

j_call: TRBJ2-7
v_call: TRBV6-5
clone_size: -
cdr3_aa: CASRYRDSYYEQYF

j_call: TRBJ1-2
v_call: TRBV3-1/TRBV3-2
clone_size: once
cdr3_aa: CASSPRNLRGTTYGYTF

j_call: TRBJ2-1
v_call: TRBV7-9
clone_size: -
cdr3_aa: CASTTTGGYNEQFF

j_call: TRBJ2-1
v_call: TRBV19
clone_size: -
cdr3_aa: CASSNTSGGKHNEQFF

j_call: TRBJ2-5
v_call: TRBV28
clone_size: few
cdr3_aa: CASSLGGLGETQYF

j_call: TRBJ1-2
v_call: TRBV6-5
clone_size: -
cdr3_aa: CASRGQNYGYTF

j_call: TRBJ2-7
v_call: TRBV9
clone_size: -
cdr3_aa: CASSVGAGGSHEQYF

j_call: TRBJ2-3
v_call: TRBV11-2
clone_size: -
cdr3_aa: CASSLQGASTDTQYF

j_call: TRBJ2-7
v_call: TRBV11-2
clone_size: -
cdr3_aa: CASSIRAGVSEQYF

j_call: TRBJ2-7
v_call: TRBV5-1
clone_size: -
cdr3_aa: CASSRDRGYEQYF

j_call: TRBJ2-1
v_call: TRBV28
clone_size: -
cdr3_aa: CASRYTGTSGREQFF

j_call: TRBJ1-6
v_call: TRBV30
clone_size: -
cdr3_aa: CAWSGRSSYNSPLHF

j_call: TRBJ2-7
v_call: TRBV28
clone_size: once
cdr3_aa: CASHTNRVGEQYF

j_call: TRBJ1-2
v_call: TRBV7-2
clone_size: -
cdr3_aa: CASSIRDSTNYGYTF

j_call: TRBJ2-3
v_call: TRBV3-1/TRBV3-2
clone_size: -
cdr3_aa: CASSQDGSTSAGTDTQYF

j_call: TRBJ2-1
v_call: TRBV28
clone_size: -
cdr3_aa: CASSLGTSGNNEQFF

j_call: TRBJ2-7
v_call: TRBV14
clone_size: -
cdr3_aa: CASSQERVASYEQYF